This T cell receptor (beta chain) was profiled in a study of T cells in Graves' hyperthyroidism and ophthalmopathy. In the study overall: Prior to any treatment, at the point of initial diagnosis, peripheral blood was collected.

The CDR3 extends over 17 amino acids. Looked up from germline, CDR1 is ENHRY and CDR2 is SYGVKD. Regions amplified from RNA transcripts were the TCR beta CDR3 regions. An initial round of RT-PCR targeting the TCR CDR3 relied on the HTBI primer set. TCRdb re-analysed the multiplex PCR reads in MiXCR, keeping a single row per CDR3 protein. The data contain just under 750,000 distinct CDR3 sequences, about 35% of them singletons. For this clonotype: One end of the junction fails to match germline, which may point to a read error.

V gene TRBV10-3 combines with J gene TRBJ1-5; possibly TRBD1 for D (5 bases). The sample taken for sequencing was blood. The sequence was obtained from a woman in her thirties or forties with Graves' hyperthyroidism. The CDR3 here is CASSYSRSRVSNQPQHF. Here the CDR3 DNA reads TGTGCCAGCAGTTACTCGAGGTCCAGGGTGAGCAATCAGCCCCAGCATTTT.